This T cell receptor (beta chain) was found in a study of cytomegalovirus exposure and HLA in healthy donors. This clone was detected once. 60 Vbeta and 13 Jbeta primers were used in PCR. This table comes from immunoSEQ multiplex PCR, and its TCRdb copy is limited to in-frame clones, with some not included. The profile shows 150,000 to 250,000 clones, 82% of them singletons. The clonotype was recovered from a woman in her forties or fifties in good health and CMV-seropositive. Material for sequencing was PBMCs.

The CDR3 coding sequence is TGTGCCAGCAGTGAATGGGACAGGGCGGGTGGCTACACCTTC. Translating gives CASSEWDRAGGYTF. The rearrangement links TRBV2 to TRBJ1-2, with 9 bases fitting TRBD1. Germline CDR1 reads SNHLY; CDR2 reads FYNNEI. CDR3 length equals 14 residues. The ends lost 2 bases at V and 7 bases at J; junction bases unmatched: 5.